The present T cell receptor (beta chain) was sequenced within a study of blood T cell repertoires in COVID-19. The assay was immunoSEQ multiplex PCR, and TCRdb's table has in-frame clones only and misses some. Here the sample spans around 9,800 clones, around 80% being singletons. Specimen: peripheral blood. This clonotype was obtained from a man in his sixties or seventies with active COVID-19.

The CDR3 region is CASRGTGAPLAQYF. CDR3 sequence (DNA): TGCGCCAGCAGGGGGACAGGGGCCCCTCTCGCGCAGTATTTT. The rearrangement joins TRBV5-1 to TRBJ2-3; 10 nucleotides match TRBD1. CDR3 length: 14 amino acids. Germline CDR1 SGHRS, CDR2 YFSETQ. V gave up 5 bases and J gave up 10 bases; unmatched junction bases: 10.